This TCR beta chain emerged from a study of blood T cell repertoires in COVID-19. Sequencing used immunoSEQ multiplex PCR; TCRdb keeps in-frame clones, though not all of them. Of over 200,000 clones listed, around four fifths were seen once; the top ten hold 7% to 10%. V lost 5 bases and J lost 2; bases outside the gene matches: 18. This CDR3 is 19 amino acids long. Germline lookup yields CDR1 SGHVS and CDR2 FNYEAQ. The gene calls are TRBV7-6 and TRBJ2-3, with 8 bases aligning to TRBD2. This clonotype originated in a woman aged 45-65 years with acute or convalescent COVID-19. Sequenced input: peripheral blood. CDR3 protein: CASSPRSGSGKAATDTQYF. CDR3 nucleotide sequence: TGTGCCAGCAGCCCTAGAAGCGGGAGTGGTAAGGCAGCCACAGATACGCAGTATTTT.